Listed here are 15 T cell receptor beta chains from one sample, sequenced in a study of PD-L1 blockade in urothelial cancer. The time point here: pretreatment peripheral blood. Profiled with immunoSEQ multiplex PCR; TCRdb holds only in-frame clones, not every one. The sample shows under 70,000 clones, approximately 80% of them seen only once. The source was PBMCs, collected around atezolizumab (anti-PD-L1) treatment. Receptor source: a man between 70 and 80 years old with urothelial cancer.

The chain employs TRBV11-3 and TRBJ2-7, with TRBD1 matching over 9 bases. Germline-derived CDR1 and CDR2 are SGHNT and YENEEA. The V gene end was trimmed by 5 bases and the J gene end by 4 bases; junction bases not matched to a gene: 3. There are 13 residues in the CDR3. CDR3 nucleotide sequence: TGTGCCAGCAGCCCGACAGGGGGATACGAGCAGTACTTC. Protein sequence: CASSPTGGYEQYF.

This chain uses TRBV15 with TRBJ1-1; perhaps TRBD1 as D (5 bases). The V end was cut by 0 bases, the J end by 4 bases, with 15 bases between. Looked up from germline, CDR1 is LNHNV and CDR2 is YYDKDF (reference sequence). The CDR3 totals 16 residues. CDR3 coding DNA: TGTGCCACCAGCAGAGATCCGGTCAGGGTGGCCACTGAAGCTTTCTTT. This encodes CATSRDPVRVATEAFF.

This clone was counted a few times. J is TRBJ2-1 and V is TRBV6-5, with TRBD2 matching 9 bases. The CDR3 sequence is 15 residues long. Trimming took 2 bases from V and 6 from J; bases not matched to a gene: 5. Germline-derived CDR1 and CDR2 are MNHEY and SVGAGI. DNA of the CDR3: TGTGCCAGCAGTTACGGGATAGCGGGAGTCAATGAGCAGTTCTTC. Translation: CASSYGIAGVNEQFF.

The chain recombines TRBV7-3 with TRBJ2-2; TRBD2 matches 7 bases. Germline V gives CDR1 SGHTA, CDR2 FQGTGA. This CDR3 contains 17 residues. J gave up 6 bases and V 5 bases, and 15 bases lay outside the gene matches. DNA for the CDR3: TGTGCCAGCAGCCCGGGTCGGGGGGAACTGTCGTCCGGGGAGCTGTTTTTT. Translation: CASSPGRGELSSGELFF.

This clone was seen a handful of times. Here the CDR3 DNA reads TGTGCCAGCAGCGTAGGTGCGGGAGGGAATGAGCAGTTCTTC. Translation: CASSVGAGGNEQFF. This chain joins TRBV9 and TRBJ2-1; TRBD2 agrees at 9 bases. CDR3 length: 14 amino acids. The germline CDR1 and CDR2 sequences are SGDLS and YYNGEE. J gave up 7 bases and V 0 bases, and 2 bases lay outside the gene matches.

V gene TRBV27 combines with J gene TRBJ2-7, with D maybe TRBD1 (5 bases). Germline assignment: CDR1 MNHEY and CDR2 SMNVEV (reference sequence). The length of the CDR3 is 12 residues. Trimming cost V 2 bases and J 7 bases, with 9 bases left between them. The CDR3 coding sequence is TGTGCCAGCAGTTTACAGGGCCAAGAGCAGTACTTC. It translates to CASSLQGQEQYF.

The genes are TRBV5-6 and TRBJ1-2; 9 bases fit TRBD1. The CDR3 contains 16 residues. Trimming took 5 bases from V and 4 from J; bases not matched to a gene: 12. The germline gives CDR1 SGHDT, CDR2 YYEEEE. The CDR3 sequence: CASSSRDRVVVYGYTF. The CDR3 nucleotides are TGTGCCAGCAGTTCACGGGACAGGGTAGTGGTCTATGGCTACACCTTC.

The chain joins TRBV28 to TRBJ2-7; 7 bases fit TRBD2. V shed 3 bases, J shed 2 bases, and the junction held 7 bases outside the gene matches. Germline V gene sequence: CDR1 MDHEN, CDR2 SYDVKM. The CDR3 contains 15 residues. DNA of the CDR3: TGTGCCAGCAGTTTTTTTGCGGGAGCCACCTACGAGCAGTACTTC. The encoded protein is CASSFFAGATYEQYF.

J is TRBJ1-1 and V is TRBV6-6; TRBD1 agrees at 7 bases. This CDR3 is 14 amino acids long. Germline CDR1 reads MNHNY; CDR2 reads SVGAGI (reference sequence). V lost 5 bases to trimming and J lost 3 bases; unmatched junction nucleotides: 6. CDR3 region: CASSPLGQDTEAFF. The CDR3 DNA reads TGTGCCAGCAGTCCCCTCGGACAGGACACTGAAGCTTTCTTT.

This rearrangement joins TRBV4-3 to TRBJ1-1; D remains ambiguous. This CDR3 has 13 residues. Germline CDR1 is LGHNA and CDR2 is YSLEER. V was clipped by 0 bases and J by 10 bases, with 12 bases between them. The DNA of the CDR3 is TGCGCCAGCAGCCAAGAGGATCTTCGGGGAGCTTTCTTT. It translates to CASSQEDLRGAFF.

The chain joins TRBV5-5 to TRBJ2-2, with TRBD2 identical over 10 bases. The V and J ends lost 4 bases and 3 bases, in that order; junction bases with no gene match: 3. Per germline, CDR1 SGHKS and CDR2 YYEKEE (reference sequence). The CDR3 contains 15 residues. CDR3 sequence reads: CASSLAGEDTGELFF. CDR3 bases: TGTGCCAGCAGCCTAGCGGGAGAGGACACCGGGGAGCTGTTTTTT. Using reference TRBV5-5 and TRBJ2-2 for the parts outside the CDR3, the full variable domain is DAGVTQSPTHLIKTRGQQVTLRCSPISGHKSVSWYQQVLGQGPQFIFQYYEKEERGRGNFPDRFSARQFPNYSSELNVNALLLGDSALYLCASSLAGEDTGELFFGEGSRLTVL.

Here the CDR3 DNA reads TGTGCCAGCAGACCGACAGGGCTGGGTGAAAAACTGTTTTTT. Encoded protein: CASRPTGLGEKLFF. The genes are TRBV28 and TRBJ1-4; 7 bases match TRBD1. CDR3 length: 14 residues. Per the germline V gene, CDR1 is MDHEN and CDR2 is SYDVKM. V lost 6 bases and J lost 7; bases outside the gene matches: 8.

J is TRBJ2-1 and V is TRBV5-1, with TRBD2 matching 9 bases. The germline CDR1 and CDR2 sequences are SGHRS and YFSETQ. V gave up 0 bases and J gave up 5 bases; unmatched junction bases: 3. The CDR3 covers 15 residues. Here the CDR3 DNA reads TGCGCCAGCAGCTTGGTAGCGGGGGATAACAATGAGCAGTTCTTC. It specifies CASSLVAGDNNEQFF.

J is TRBJ2-1 and V is TRBV10-3; TRBD2 matches at 12 bases. The CDR3 has 17 amino acids. V shed 3 bases and J 8 bases; nucleotides not matched to a gene: 11. Germline CDR1 reads ENHRY; CDR2 reads SYGVKD. The CDR3 bases are TGTGCCATCAGTGATCCCCTACTAGCGGGAGGTAGCGATGAGCAGTTCTTC. This translates into CAISDPLLAGGSDEQFF.

The chain combines TRBV27 with TRBJ1-5; 8 nucleotides align to TRBD1. V was clipped by 4 bases and J by 1 base; unmatched bases: 6. This CDR3 comprises 16 residues. In germline, CDR1 is MNHEY, CDR2 SMNVEV (reference sequence). The CDR3 loop is CASSSTGGGSNQPQHF. The CDR3 coding sequence is TGTGCCAGCAGTTCAACAGGGGGTGGGAGCAATCAGCCCCAGCATTTT.